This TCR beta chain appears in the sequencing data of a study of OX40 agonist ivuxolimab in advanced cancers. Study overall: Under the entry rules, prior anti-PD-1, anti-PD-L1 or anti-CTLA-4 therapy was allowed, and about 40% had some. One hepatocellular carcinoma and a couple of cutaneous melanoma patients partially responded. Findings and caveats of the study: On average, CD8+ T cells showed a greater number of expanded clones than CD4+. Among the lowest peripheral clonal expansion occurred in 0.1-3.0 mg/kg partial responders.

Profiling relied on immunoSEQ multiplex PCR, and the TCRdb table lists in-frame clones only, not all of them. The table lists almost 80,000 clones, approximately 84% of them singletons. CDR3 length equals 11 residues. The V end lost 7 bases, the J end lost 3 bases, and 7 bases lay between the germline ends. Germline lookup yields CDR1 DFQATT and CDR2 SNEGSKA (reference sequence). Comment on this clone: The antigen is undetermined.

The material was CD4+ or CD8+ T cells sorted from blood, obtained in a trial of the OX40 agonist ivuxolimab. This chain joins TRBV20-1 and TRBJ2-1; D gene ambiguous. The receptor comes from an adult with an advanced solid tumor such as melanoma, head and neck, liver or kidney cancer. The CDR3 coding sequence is TGCAGTGTTCAAGTCTACAATGAGCAGTTCTTC. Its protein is CSVQVYNEQFF.